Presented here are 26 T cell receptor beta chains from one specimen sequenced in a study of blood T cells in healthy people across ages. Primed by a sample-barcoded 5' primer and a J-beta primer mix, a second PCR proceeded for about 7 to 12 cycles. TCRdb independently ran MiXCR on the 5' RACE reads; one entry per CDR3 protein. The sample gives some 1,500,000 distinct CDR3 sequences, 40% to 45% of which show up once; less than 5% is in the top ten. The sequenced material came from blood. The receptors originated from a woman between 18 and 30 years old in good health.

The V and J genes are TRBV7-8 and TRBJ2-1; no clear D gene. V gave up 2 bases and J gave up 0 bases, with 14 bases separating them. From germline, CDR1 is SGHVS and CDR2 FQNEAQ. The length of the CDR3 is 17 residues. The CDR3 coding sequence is TGTGCCAGCAGCTTATTCGTCGGAGTCAGCTCCTACAATGAGCAGTTCTTC. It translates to CASSLFVGVSSYNEQFF.

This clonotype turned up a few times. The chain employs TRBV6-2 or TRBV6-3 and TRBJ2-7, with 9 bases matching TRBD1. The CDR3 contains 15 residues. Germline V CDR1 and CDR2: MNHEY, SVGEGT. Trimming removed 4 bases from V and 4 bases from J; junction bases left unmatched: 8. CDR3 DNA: TGTGCCAGCAGTTTCAACAGGGGGCTGAAATACGAGCAGTACTTC. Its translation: CASSFNRGLKYEQYF.

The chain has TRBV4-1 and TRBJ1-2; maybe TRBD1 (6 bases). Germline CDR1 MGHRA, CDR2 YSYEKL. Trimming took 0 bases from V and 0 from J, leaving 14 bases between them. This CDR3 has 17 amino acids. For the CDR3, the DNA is TGCGCCAGCAGCCAAGATCACCGGACAGCAGCTAACTATGGCTACACCTTC. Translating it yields CASSQDHRTAANYGYTF.

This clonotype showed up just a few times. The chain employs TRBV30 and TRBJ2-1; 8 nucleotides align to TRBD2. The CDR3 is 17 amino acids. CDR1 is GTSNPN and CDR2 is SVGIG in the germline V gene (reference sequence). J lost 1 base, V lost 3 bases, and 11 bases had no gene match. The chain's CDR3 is CAWRGPGLGLSYNEQFF. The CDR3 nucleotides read TGTGCCTGGAGGGGACCGGGACTAGGGTTGTCCTACAATGAGCAGTTCTTC.

CDR3: CATSRDIDNTEAFF. The DNA for the CDR3 is TGTGCCACCAGCAGAGATATAGATAACACTGAAGCTTTCTTT. This chain connects TRBV15 to TRBJ1-1; no definite D call. Per germline, CDR1 LNHNV and CDR2 YYDKDF (reference sequence). CDR3 length: 14 residues. Trimming removed 0 bases from V and 2 bases from J, with 7 bases in between.

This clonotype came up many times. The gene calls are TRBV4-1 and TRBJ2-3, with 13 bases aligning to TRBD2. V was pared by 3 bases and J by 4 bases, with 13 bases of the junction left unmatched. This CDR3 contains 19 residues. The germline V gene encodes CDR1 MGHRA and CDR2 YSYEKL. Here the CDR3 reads CASSQGRLAGGPASDTQYF. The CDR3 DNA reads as TGCGCCAGCAGCCAGGGCAGACTAGCGGGGGGCCCAGCTTCAGATACGCAGTATTTT.

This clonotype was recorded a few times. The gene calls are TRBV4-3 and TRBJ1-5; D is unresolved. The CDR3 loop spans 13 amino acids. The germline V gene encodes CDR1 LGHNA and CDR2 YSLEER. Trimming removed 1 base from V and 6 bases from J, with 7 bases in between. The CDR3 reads CASSQVQSQPQHF. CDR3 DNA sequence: TGCGCCAGCAGCCAAGTTCAATCTCAGCCCCAGCATTTT.

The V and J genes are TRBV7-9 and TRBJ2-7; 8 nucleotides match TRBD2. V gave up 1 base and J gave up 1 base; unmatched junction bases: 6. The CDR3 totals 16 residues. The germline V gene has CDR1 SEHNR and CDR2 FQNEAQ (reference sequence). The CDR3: CASSLGSGMRSYEQYF. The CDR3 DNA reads TGTGCCAGCAGCTTAGGTAGCGGGATGAGGTCCTACGAGCAGTACTTC.

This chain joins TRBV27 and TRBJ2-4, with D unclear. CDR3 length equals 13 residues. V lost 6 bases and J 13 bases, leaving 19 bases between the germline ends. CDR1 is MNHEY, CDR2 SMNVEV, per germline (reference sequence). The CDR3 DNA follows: TGTGCCAGCAGCCCCAGCGTAGGCAATGAGCAGTACTTC. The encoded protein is CASSPSVGNEQYF.

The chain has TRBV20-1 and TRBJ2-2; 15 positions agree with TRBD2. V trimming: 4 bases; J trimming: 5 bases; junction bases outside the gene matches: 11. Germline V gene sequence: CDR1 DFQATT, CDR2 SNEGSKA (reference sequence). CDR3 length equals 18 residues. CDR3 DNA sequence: TGCAGTGCTAACAGTGGACTAGCGGGAGGGCCTAGAACCGGGGAGCTGTTTTTT. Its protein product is CSANSGLAGGPRTGELFF.

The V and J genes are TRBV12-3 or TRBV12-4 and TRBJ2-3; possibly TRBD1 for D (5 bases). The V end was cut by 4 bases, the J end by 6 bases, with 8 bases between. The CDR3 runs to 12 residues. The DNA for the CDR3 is TGTGCCAGCAGTTGGAAGGGGGATACGCAGTATTTT. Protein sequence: CASSWKGDTQYF.

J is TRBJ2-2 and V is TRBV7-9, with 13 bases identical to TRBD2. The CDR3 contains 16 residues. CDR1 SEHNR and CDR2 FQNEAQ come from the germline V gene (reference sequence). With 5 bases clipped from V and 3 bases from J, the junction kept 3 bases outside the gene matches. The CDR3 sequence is CASSTGLAGYTGELFF. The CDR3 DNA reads TGTGCCAGCAGCACGGGACTAGCGGGGTACACCGGGGAGCTGTTTTTT.

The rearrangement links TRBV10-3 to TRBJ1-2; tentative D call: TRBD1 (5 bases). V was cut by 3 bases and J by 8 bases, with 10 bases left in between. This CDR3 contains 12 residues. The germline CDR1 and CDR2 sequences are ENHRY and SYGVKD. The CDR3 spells CAISDRDGGYTF. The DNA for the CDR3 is TGTGCCATCAGTGACCGGGACGGCGGCTACACCTTC.

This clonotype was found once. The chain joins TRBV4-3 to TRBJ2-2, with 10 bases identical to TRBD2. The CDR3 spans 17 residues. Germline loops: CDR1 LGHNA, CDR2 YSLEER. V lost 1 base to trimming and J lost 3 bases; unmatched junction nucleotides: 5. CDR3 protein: CASSQVQREGDTGELFF. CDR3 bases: TGCGCCAGCAGCCAAGTTCAGCGGGAGGGAGACACCGGGGAGCTGTTTTTT.

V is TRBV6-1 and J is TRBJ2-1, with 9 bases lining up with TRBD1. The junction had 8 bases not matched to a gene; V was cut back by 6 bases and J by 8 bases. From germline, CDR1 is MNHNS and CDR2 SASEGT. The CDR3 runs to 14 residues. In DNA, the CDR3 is TGTGCCAGCAGAACGGACAGGGGTTCGGATGAGCAGTTCTTC. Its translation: CASRTDRGSDEQFF.

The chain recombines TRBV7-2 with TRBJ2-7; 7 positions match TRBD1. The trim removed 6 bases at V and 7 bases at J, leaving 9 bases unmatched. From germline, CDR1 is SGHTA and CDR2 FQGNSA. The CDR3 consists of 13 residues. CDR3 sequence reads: CASRDRQGYEQYF. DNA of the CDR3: TGTGCCAGCAGAGACCGACAGGGATATGAGCAGTACTTC.

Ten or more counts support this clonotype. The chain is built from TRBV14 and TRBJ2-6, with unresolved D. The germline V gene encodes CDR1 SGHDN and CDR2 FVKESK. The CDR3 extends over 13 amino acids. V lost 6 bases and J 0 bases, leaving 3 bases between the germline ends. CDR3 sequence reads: CASRDSGANVLTF. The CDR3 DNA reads TGTGCCAGCAGGGACTCTGGGGCCAACGTCCTGACTTTC.

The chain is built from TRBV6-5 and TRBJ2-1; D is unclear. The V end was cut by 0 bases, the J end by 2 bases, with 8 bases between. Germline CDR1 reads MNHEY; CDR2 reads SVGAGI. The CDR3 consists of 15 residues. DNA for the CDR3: TGTGCCAGCAGTTACTCAACAGCTACCTACAATGAGCAGTTCTTC. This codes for CASSYSTATYNEQFF.

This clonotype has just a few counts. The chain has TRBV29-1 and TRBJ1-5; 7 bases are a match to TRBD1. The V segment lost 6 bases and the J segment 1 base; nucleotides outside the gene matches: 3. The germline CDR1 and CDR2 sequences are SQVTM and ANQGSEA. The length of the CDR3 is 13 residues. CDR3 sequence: CSVQTGSNQPQHF. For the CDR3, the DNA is TGCAGCGTGCAGACAGGGAGCAATCAGCCCCAGCATTTT.

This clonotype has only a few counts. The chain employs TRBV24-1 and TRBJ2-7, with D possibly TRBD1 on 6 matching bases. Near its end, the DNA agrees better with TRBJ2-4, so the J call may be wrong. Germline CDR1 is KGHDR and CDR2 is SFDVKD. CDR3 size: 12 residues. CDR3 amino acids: CATSAQGYIQYF. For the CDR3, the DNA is TGTGCCACCAGCGCACAGGGATACATTCAGTACTTC.

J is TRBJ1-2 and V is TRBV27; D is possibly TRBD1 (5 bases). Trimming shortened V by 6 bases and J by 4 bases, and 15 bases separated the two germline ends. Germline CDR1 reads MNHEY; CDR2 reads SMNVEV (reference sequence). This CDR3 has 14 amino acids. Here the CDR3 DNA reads TGTGCCAGCAGGGGGACGACGAGGGGCTATGGCTACACCTTC. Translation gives CASRGTTRGYGYTF.

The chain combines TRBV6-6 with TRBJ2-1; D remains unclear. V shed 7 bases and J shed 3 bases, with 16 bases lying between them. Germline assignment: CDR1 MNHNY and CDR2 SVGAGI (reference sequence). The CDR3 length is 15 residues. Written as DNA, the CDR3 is TGTGCCAGCAACCCGGACCGCCCCTACTACAATGAGCAGTTCTTC. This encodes CASNPDRPYYNEQFF.

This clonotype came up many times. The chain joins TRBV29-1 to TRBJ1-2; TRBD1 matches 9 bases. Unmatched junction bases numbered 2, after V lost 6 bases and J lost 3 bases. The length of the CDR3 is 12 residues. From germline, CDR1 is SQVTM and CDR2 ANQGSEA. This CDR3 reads CSVGQGDYGYTF. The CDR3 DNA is TGCAGCGTGGGACAGGGCGACTATGGCTACACCTTC.

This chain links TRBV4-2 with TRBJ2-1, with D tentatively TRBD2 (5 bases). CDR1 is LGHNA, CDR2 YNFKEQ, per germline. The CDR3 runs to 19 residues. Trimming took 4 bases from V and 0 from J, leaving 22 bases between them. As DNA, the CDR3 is TGTGCCAGCAGCCCAGAAGGTCAACGGGGTAGGGACTCCTACAATGAGCAGTTCTTC. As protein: CASSPEGQRGRDSYNEQFF.

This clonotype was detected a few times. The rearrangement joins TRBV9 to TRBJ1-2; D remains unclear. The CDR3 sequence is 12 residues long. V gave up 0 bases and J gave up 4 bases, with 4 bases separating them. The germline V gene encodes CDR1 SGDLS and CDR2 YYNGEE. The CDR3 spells CASSVDAYGYTF. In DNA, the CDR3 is TGTGCCAGCAGCGTAGATGCCTATGGCTACACCTTC.

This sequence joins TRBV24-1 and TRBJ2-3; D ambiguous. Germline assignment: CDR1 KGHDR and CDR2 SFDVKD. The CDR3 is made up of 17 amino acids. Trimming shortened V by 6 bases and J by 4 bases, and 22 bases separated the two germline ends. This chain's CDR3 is CATSPTLTDEGPDTQYF. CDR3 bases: TGTGCCACCAGTCCAACTCTGACGGACGAAGGCCCAGATACGCAGTATTTT.